One and the same sample provided the 21 T cell receptor beta chains below, sequenced in a study of T-cell reconstitution after alpha-beta-depleted transplantation in children (dated by TCRdb to 2015 to 2016). The receptor library was made with PCR. The sequencer was an Illumina HiSeq 2500. To normalize quantification of the TCRbeta repertoire, the TCR libraries were built with molecular barcoding that relied on unique molecular identifiers. TCRdb trimmed public reads at Q25 via fastp, called clones via MiXCR and kept in-frame beta chains. Each entry merges the rows of one CDR3 protein and shows their most common DNA and genes. In this sample the table shows approximately 800,000 distinct CDR3 sequences, under 20% of which occur a single time. In total, the top ten clones hold 5% of the sample. Explained via the paper, the treatment or condition label denotes: allogeneic hematopoietic cell transplantation with graft depleted of TCRalphabeta T cells and CD19 B cells.

Here the sequenced sample was PBMCs, mostly from graft donor cells, taken 360 days after TCRalphabeta/CD19-depleted stem cell transplant. The receptors derive from a male patient younger than 18 who had a stem cell transplant for acute lymphoblastic leukemia, so the T cells may come from the graft donor.

This chain uses TRBV7-7 with TRBJ2-2; D is possibly TRBD1 or TRBD2 (5 bases each). Germline lookup yields CDR1 SSHAT and CDR2 FNYEAQ (reference sequence). V dropped 2 bases and J dropped 0 bases, with 7 bases sitting between them. The length of the CDR3 is 15 residues. CDR3 sequence: CASSLRDANTGELFF. In DNA form, the CDR3 reads TGTGCCAGCAGCTTACGGGACGCGAACACCGGGGAGCTGTTTTTT.

This clonotype has just a few counts. V is TRBV11-3 and J is TRBJ2-7; TRBD2 agrees at 7 bases. Trimming cost V 0 bases and J 5 bases; bases outside gene matches: 4. Germline V CDR1 and CDR2: SGHNT, YENEEA. The CDR3 covers 14 residues. The CDR3 reads CASSLEAGANEQYF. CDR3 coding DNA: TGTGCCAGCAGCTTAGAGGCGGGAGCGAACGAGCAGTACTTC.

This clonotype has only a few counts. V is TRBV9 and J is TRBJ2-1; a possible D gene is TRBD1 (5 bases). Germline values: CDR1 SGDLS, CDR2 YYNGEE. The V end was cut by 4 bases, the J end by 10 bases, with 9 bases between. The CDR3 totals 11 residues. CDR3 amino acids: CASSFGAEQFF. The CDR3 region has the DNA TGTGCCAGCAGCTTTGGGGCAGAGCAGTTCTTC.

This clonotype was counted a few times. The chain employs TRBV11-2 and TRBJ1-4; unclear D gene. The germline CDR1 and CDR2 sequences are SGHAT and FQNNGV. The length of the CDR3 is 13 residues. The ends were cut back, 7 bases at V and 8 bases at J, with 14 bases in the middle. In DNA form, the CDR3 reads TGTGCCAGCACCATAAGGTTTGGGGAAAAACTGTTTTTT. This encodes CASTIRFGEKLFF.

The rearrangement links TRBV9 to TRBJ1-1, with a tentative D call TRBD1 (5 bases). The V end was cut by 3 bases, the J end by 3 bases, with 15 bases between. CDR1 and CDR2 from the germline V gene are SGDLS and YYNGEE. The CDR3 is made up of 15 amino acids. The CDR3 DNA reads as TGTGCCAGCAGCGAGGCGGGGGTTGCGGACACTGAAGCTTTCTTT. Translation: CASSEAGVADTEAFF.

This clonotype was observed a handful of times. The rearrangement links TRBV27 to TRBJ2-5; tentative D call: TRBD1 (6 bases). Trimming left V 6 bases short and J 2 bases short, with 19 bases between. Germline loops: CDR1 MNHEY, CDR2 SMNVEV (reference sequence). The CDR3 consists of 16 residues. The CDR3 DNA sequence: TGTGCCAGCAGCATATTATTCGGGACACAGCAAGAGACCCAGTACTTC. This codes for CASSILFGTQQETQYF.

The chain uses TRBV11-2 and TRBJ2-2, with D tentatively TRBD2 (6 bases). Trimming cost V 5 bases and J 1 base, with 17 bases left between them. There are 17 residues in the CDR3. The V gene's germline CDR1 is SGHAT and CDR2 FQNNGV. The CDR3: CASSQGWRGKNTGELFF. CDR3 nucleotide sequence: TGTGCCAGCAGCCAAGGATGGAGGGGAAAGAACACCGGGGAGCTGTTTTTT.

This clonotype was detected a few times. The rearrangement links TRBV6-5 to TRBJ2-7, with D possibly matching TRBD1 (6 bases). This CDR3 spans 14 amino acids. Trimming took 2 bases from V and 3 from J, leaving 11 bases between them. Germline V gene sequence: CDR1 MNHEY, CDR2 SVGAGI. The CDR3: CASSYRGFGYEQYF. DNA of the CDR3: TGTGCCAGCAGTTACAGGGGGTTTGGCTACGAGCAGTACTTC.

J is TRBJ2-1 and V is TRBV7-6; the match to TRBD2 covers 8 bases. The CDR3 covers 17 residues. The germline V gene has CDR1 SGHVS and CDR2 FNYEAQ. V was pared by 2 bases and J by 2 bases, with 8 bases of the junction left unmatched. CDR3 bases: TGTGCCAGCAGCTTAAGGTCCCCGGGACTAGCCTACAATGAGCAGTTCTTC. The encoded protein is CASSLRSPGLAYNEQFF.

This clonotype was seen once. As the CDR3 is not closed by the conserved phenylalanine or tryptophan, this likely results from a read error. The genes are TRBV5-4 and TRBJ2-2; a weak D match, TRBD2 (6 bases). The CDR3 contains 14 residues. Between the trimmed V and J ends, which lost 3 bases and 6 bases, there was a span of 12 bases. CDR1 SGHNT and CDR2 YYREEE come from the germline V gene (reference sequence). DNA for the CDR3: TGTGCCAGCAGCTCGGGACTCCTCCCCGGGGAGCTGTTTTGT. This gives the protein CASSSGLLPGELFC.

On this clonotype itself: A much larger clone is a single base away; this may be a read error. The chain is built from TRBV9 and TRBJ2-3; D is unresolved. The CDR3 extends over 14 amino acids. Germline lookup yields CDR1 SGDLS and CDR2 YYNGEE. V was pared by 0 bases and J by 2 bases, with 7 bases between. CDR3 in amino acids: CASSVEGITDTQYF. The CDR3 DNA sequence: TGTGCCAGCAGCGTAGAAGGGATCACAGATACGCAGTATTTT.

The V and J genes are TRBV6-1 and TRBJ2-1; possibly TRBD2 for D (6 bases). Per germline, CDR1 MNHNS and CDR2 SASEGT. The CDR3 is made up of 16 amino acids. V lost 2 bases and J lost 0, with 11 bases in between. CDR3 region: CASSEWDSSSYNEQFF. The CDR3 nucleotides read TGTGCCAGCAGTGAATGGGACTCTAGCTCCTACAATGAGCAGTTCTTC.

This clonotype was observed a few times. The CDR3 region is CASSQVSGSREQYF. CDR3 in DNA: TGTGCCAGCAGCCAAGTGAGCGGGAGTAGGGAGCAGTACTTC. This chain connects TRBV3-1 to TRBJ2-7; 8 bases align to TRBD2. V trimming: 1 base; J trimming: 7 bases; junction bases outside the gene matches: 6. From germline, CDR1 is LGHDT and CDR2 YNNKEL (reference sequence). This CDR3 is 14 amino acids long.

This clonotype was counted at least ten times. V gene TRBV2 combines with J gene TRBJ2-7; the D gene could be TRBD1 or TRBD2 (5 bases each). The CDR3 length is 14 residues. Germline lookup yields CDR1 SNHLY and CDR2 FYNNEI. Between the trimmed V and J ends, which lost 3 bases and 3 bases, there was a span of 12 bases. CDR3 bases: TGTGCCAGCAGTGAGCCGGGACGCATCTACGAGCAGTACTTC. Amino acid sequence: CASSEPGRIYEQYF.

This clonotype turned up a few times. The chain joins TRBV10-3 to TRBJ2-1, with TRBD2 matching 9 bases. This CDR3 spans 17 amino acids. CDR1 is ENHRY, CDR2 SYGVKD, per germline. V shed 8 bases, J shed 5 bases, and the junction held 16 bases outside the gene matches. CDR3 coding DNA: TGTGCCATCGGCGAAAGCCCCCTAGCGGGGAATAACAATGAGCAGTTCTTC. This sequence encodes CAIGESPLAGNNNEQFF.

This clonotype occurred a few times. This chain connects TRBV6-7 to TRBJ2-7; 9 nucleotides align to TRBD1. TRBV6-7 is identified as an open reading frame with a role that is uncertain. The trim removed 0 bases at V and 2 bases at J, leaving 5 bases unmatched. The CDR3 has 16 amino acids. This chain's CDR3 is CASSYSGTGRAYEQYF. Here the CDR3 DNA reads TGTGCCAGCAGTTACTCGGGGACAGGGAGGGCCTACGAGCAGTACTTC.

This clonotype has ten or more counts. This chain links TRBV27 with TRBJ1-6; 9 nucleotides match TRBD1. V lost 8 bases, J lost 7 bases, and 6 bases stayed unmatched. This CDR3 region has 14 residues. From germline, CDR1 is MNHEY and CDR2 SMNVEV (reference sequence). For the CDR3, the DNA is TGTGCCAGCTTGGGACAGGGAAGCAATTCACCCCTCCACTTT. Its translation is CASLGQGSNSPLHF.

This clonotype occurred a few times. The chain employs TRBV29-1 and TRBJ2-5, with TRBD1 identical over 10 bases. This CDR3 contains 12 residues. Germline V gives CDR1 SQVTM, CDR2 ANQGSEA. V shed 7 bases and J 5 bases; nucleotides not matched to a gene: 4. CDR3 amino acids: CSGDRGRETQYF. DNA for the CDR3: TGCAGCGGTGACAGGGGGCGGGAGACCCAGTACTTC.

The gene calls are TRBV6-1 and TRBJ2-7; weak D call: TRBD1 (6 bases). The CDR3 is 16 amino acids. Trimming removed 5 bases at V and 7 bases at J, with 24 bases between. The germline CDR1 and CDR2 sequences are MNHNS and SASEGT. In DNA form, the CDR3 reads TGTGCCAGCAGTCGAATGGTCGGACAGCCAGGCGGGGAGCAGTACTTC. Translation gives CASSRMVGQPGGEQYF.

Turning to this clonotype: The final CDR3 position lacks the conserved phenylalanine or tryptophan, pointing to a likely read error. The chain couples TRBV29-1 to TRBJ2-7; D might be TRBD2 (5 bases). Trimming took 7 bases from V and 8 from J, leaving 15 bases between them. This CDR3 is 11 amino acids long. The germline V gene has CDR1 SQVTM and CDR2 ANQGSEA. CDR3 coding DNA: TGCAGCGCGAACGCCGGGAAGCAGCAGTACTTA. It encodes CSANAGKQQYL.

This clonotype was seen a handful of times. The CDR3: CASSYSSWVDSYEQYF. Here the CDR3 DNA reads TGTGCCAGCAGTTACTCAAGTTGGGTTGACTCCTACGAGCAGTACTTC. The chain uses TRBV6-5 and TRBJ2-7; D gene uncertain. The V gene lost 0 bases and the J gene lost 0 bases, with 12 bases spanning the gap. Germline CDR1 and CDR2: MNHEY and SVGAGI. CDR3 size: 16 residues.